The 23 T cell receptor beta chains below come from one sample, sequenced in a study of long-term antiretroviral therapy in people with HIV. This was the immunoSEQ v3.0 assay at survey level. Profiling relied on immunoSEQ multiplex PCR, and the TCRdb table lists in-frame clones only, not all of them. Among tens of thousands of clones listed, about 86% were seen once. Here the sequenced sample was unsorted PBMCs, taken 1.2 years after starting antiretroviral therapy. The receptor source for this set is a woman aged 45 to 65 with HIV.

V usage is TRBV7-2 and J usage is TRBJ1-1; D might be TRBD1 (5 bases). The CDR3 loop spans 13 amino acids. Trimming shortened V by 5 bases and J by 1 base, and 8 bases separated the two germline ends. The germline CDR1 and CDR2 sequences are SGHTA and FQGNSA. The CDR3 bases are TGTGCCAGCAGCCCCCAGGGGAACACTGAAGCTTTCTTT. Translation gives CASSPQGNTEAFF.

The rearrangement joins TRBV6-5 to TRBJ2-7, with a tentative D call TRBD1 (5 bases). V was cut by 5 bases and J by 6 bases, with 14 bases left in between. The CDR3 sequence is 13 residues long. Per the germline V gene, CDR1 is MNHEY and CDR2 is SVGAGI. The DNA for the CDR3 is TGTGCCAGCAGTCCCTCACAGGTGCCCGAGCAGTACTTC. Translated: CASSPSQVPEQYF.

The chain employs TRBV10-3 and TRBJ1-1, with TRBD1 matching over 7 bases. This CDR3 is built from 14 residues. V shed 11 bases and J 3 bases; nucleotides not matched to a gene: 12. Germline CDR1 ENHRY, CDR2 SYGVKD. The DNA of the CDR3 is TGTGCCTCCAGGGGGGGGTCGGAGTACACTGAAGCTTTCTTT. It codes for CASRGGSEYTEAFF.

V is TRBV7-2 and J is TRBJ1-6, with D perhaps matching TRBD1 (5 bases). Germline CDR1 is SGHTA and CDR2 is FQGNSA. Trimming took off 0 bases at V and 9 bases at J, with 15 bases between the two ends. The CDR3 loop spans 16 amino acids. CDR3 protein: CASSLAFGGVRSPLHF. Written as DNA, the CDR3 is TGTGCCAGCAGCTTAGCTTTTGGGGGGGTTCGTTCACCCCTCCACTTT.

The chain's CDR3 is CASSLTGTAYEQYF. CDR3 DNA sequence: TGTGCCAGCAGCTTAACGGGTACAGCCTACGAGCAGTACTTC. This sequence joins TRBV7-9 and TRBJ2-7; D is ambiguous. Per germline, CDR1 SEHNR and CDR2 FQNEAQ (reference sequence). This CDR3 spans 14 amino acids. Trimming took 2 bases from V and 2 from J, leaving 10 bases between them.

This sequence joins TRBV10-3 and TRBJ2-1; 11 bases fit TRBD2. The germline V gene encodes CDR1 ENHRY and CDR2 SYGVKD. CDR3 size: 15 residues. With V trimmed by 5 bases and J by 0 bases, 0 bases remained unmatched. This CDR3 reads CAISLAGGSYNEQFF. Written as DNA, the CDR3 is TGTGCCATCAGTCTAGCGGGGGGCTCCTACAATGAGCAGTTCTTC.

The V gene is TRBV4-2, the J gene TRBJ2-3, with D unresolved. The CDR3 covers 15 residues. The germline gives CDR1 LGHNA, CDR2 YNFKEQ. Trimming removed 0 bases from V and 4 bases from J, with 11 bases in between. The CDR3 nucleotides are TGTGCCAGCAGCCAAGATCCCAGTAACGCAGATACGCAGTATTTT. Protein sequence: CASSQDPSNADTQYF.

This clone has only one observation. This chain uses TRBV5-8 with TRBJ2-1; 7 bases fit TRBD2. V gave up 4 bases and J gave up 4 bases; unmatched junction bases: 8. The CDR3 sequence is 15 residues long. CDR1 is SGHTS and CDR2 is YDEGEE in the germline V gene. CDR3 loop: CASSPGLGAYNEQFF. CDR3 bases: TGTGCCAGCAGCCCCGGACTAGGGGCATACAATGAGCAGTTCTTC.

This rearrangement joins TRBV4-1 to TRBJ1-2, with D unresolved. The CDR3 sequence is 13 residues long. Germline lookup yields CDR1 MGHRA and CDR2 YSYEKL. Trimming left V 1 base short and J 10 bases short, with 13 bases between. The CDR3 nucleotides are TGCGCCAGCAGCCAAGTTGAAGGGAGGGACTACACCTTC. Its protein is CASSQVEGRDYTF.

The J gene is TRBJ1-5, the V gene TRBV6-9; D uncertain. The CDR3 is 15 amino acids. V was shortened by 2 bases and J by 0 bases, with 8 bases between the two germline ends. The germline V gene encodes CDR1 MNHGY and CDR2 SVAAGI. CDR3 nucleotide sequence: TGTGCCAGCAGTTATAGGTCTTATAGCAATCAGCCCCAGCATTTT. It yields the protein CASSYRSYSNQPQHF.

This clone was seen a few times. The chain recombines TRBV19 with TRBJ1-6, with D tentatively TRBD1 (5 bases). The V end was cut by 3 bases, the J end by 7 bases, with 13 bases between. Germline V gene sequence: CDR1 LNHDA, CDR2 SQIVND (reference sequence). This CDR3 contains 15 residues. The CDR3 sequence: CASSIRGRINSPLHF. The CDR3 bases are TGTGCCAGTAGTATTCGGGGACGCATAAATTCACCCCTCCACTTT.

The CDR3 region is CASSFLDGNTEAFF. As DNA, the CDR3 is TGTGCCAGCAGCTTCTTGGACGGCAACACTGAAGCTTTCTTT. V is TRBV7-9 and J is TRBJ1-1; D gene uncertain. CDR1 and CDR2 from the germline V gene are SEHNR and FQNEAQ (reference sequence). The CDR3 runs 14 residues. Trimming cost V 3 bases and J 2 bases, with 10 bases left between them.

V and J are TRBV5-1 and TRBJ2-3; 11 bases map to TRBD1. CDR1 and CDR2 from the germline V gene are SGHRS and YFSETQ. This CDR3 has 14 amino acids. V was clipped by 0 bases and J by 8 bases; unmatched bases: 2. The DNA of the CDR3 is TGCGCCAGCAGCTTGGACGGGACAGGGGGTACGCAGTATTTT. This gives the protein CASSLDGTGGTQYF.

The chain has TRBV4-3 and TRBJ2-1, with D tentatively TRBD2 (5 bases). Trimming removed 4 bases from V and 9 bases from J, with 19 bases in between. Germline V CDR1 and CDR2: LGHNA, YSLEER. The CDR3 covers 15 residues. The chain's CDR3 is CASSRKEGYVSEQFF. CDR3 sequence (DNA): TGCGCCAGCAGCCGAAAAGAGGGTTATGTTAGTGAGCAGTTCTTC.

The chain has TRBV6-5 and TRBJ2-7; D remains unclear. V was cut by 6 bases and J by 6 bases, with 9 bases left in between. Germline lookup yields CDR1 MNHEY and CDR2 SVGAGI. The CDR3 sequence is 11 residues long. The chain's CDR3 is CASSPGVEQYF. CDR3 in DNA: TGTGCCAGCAGCCCTGGGGTCGAGCAGTACTTC.

The V and J genes are TRBV2 and TRBJ2-4, with 7 bases lining up with TRBD1. This CDR3 is 14 amino acids long. Germline V lookup: CDR1 SNHLY, CDR2 FYNNEI. Germline trimming cut 6 bases from V and 0 bases from J; bases unmatched to any gene: 2. CDR3 DNA: TGTGCCAGCAGGGGGACAGTAGCCAAAAACATTCAGTACTTC. It codes for CASRGTVAKNIQYF.

The V call is TRBV7-3, the J call TRBJ1-1; no firm D call. V shed 4 bases and J shed 11 bases, with 17 bases lying between them. The germline V gene has CDR1 SGHTA and CDR2 FQGTGA. This CDR3 has 13 residues. In DNA form, the CDR3 reads TGTGCCAGCAGCTCCCAACCCCGGACCGAGGCTTTCTTT. Translating gives CASSSQPRTEAFF.

Here the CDR3 reads CASRAGQSGQPQHF. In DNA form, the CDR3 reads TGTGCCAGCAGGGCTGGACAGAGTGGTCAGCCCCAGCATTTT. The V gene is TRBV2, the J gene TRBJ1-5; weak D call: TRBD1 (6 bases). Looked up from germline, CDR1 is SNHLY and CDR2 is FYNNEI. V was cut by 6 bases and J by 6 bases, with 15 bases left in between. This CDR3 is built from 14 residues.

This chain uses TRBV18 with TRBJ2-2; D possibly corresponds to TRBD2 (7 bases). This CDR3 comprises 15 residues. V lost 2 bases to trimming and J lost 2 bases, with 9 bases between them. Germline V CDR1 and CDR2: KGHSH, LQKENI. The chain's CDR3 is CASSPTGGNTGELFF. The DNA for the CDR3 is TGTGCCAGCTCACCAACGGGGGGCAACACCGGGGAGCTGTTTTTT.

The chain recombines TRBV6-6 with TRBJ1-1; 11 nucleotides match TRBD1. The length of the CDR3 is 15 residues. The V gene's germline CDR1 is MNHNY and CDR2 SVGAGI (reference sequence). V trimming: 6 bases; J trimming: 5 bases; junction bases outside the gene matches: 8. The CDR3 nucleotides read TGTGCCAGCAGGGTAAGGACAGGGGGCAGGACTGAAGCTTTCTTT. Translated: CASRVRTGGRTEAFF.

The chain recombines TRBV7-9 with TRBJ1-1; 8 bases line up with TRBD1. This CDR3 comprises 15 residues. CDR1 and CDR2 (germline): SEHNR, FQNEAQ (reference sequence). With 4 bases clipped from V and 0 bases from J, the junction kept 4 bases outside the gene matches. The CDR3 sequence is CASSSLTGVNTEAFF. CDR3 DNA: TGTGCCAGCAGCTCTTTGACAGGGGTGAACACTGAAGCTTTCTTT. Full variable domain (rest looked up from reference TRBV7-9 and TRBJ1-1): DTGVSQNPRHKITKRGQNVTFRCDPISEHNRLYWYRQTLGQGPEFLTYFQNEAQLEKSRLLSDRFSAERPKGSFSTLEIQRTEQGDSAMYLCASSSLTGVNTEAFFGQGTRLTVV.

The V call is TRBV5-4, the J call TRBJ1-4, with 11 positions matching TRBD1. Germline CDR1 SGHNT, CDR2 YYREEE (reference sequence). The junction had 1 base not matched to a gene; V was cut back by 4 bases and J by 8 bases. This CDR3 contains 13 residues. CDR3: CASSRTGGEKLFF. CDR3 sequence (DNA): TGTGCCAGCAGCCGGACAGGGGGCGAAAAACTGTTTTTT. The whole variable domain, remainder taken from reference TRBV5-4 and TRBJ1-4, is ETGVTQSPTHLIKTRGQQVTLRCSSQSGHNTVSWYQQALGQGPQFIFQYYREEENGRGNFPPRFSGLQFPNYSSELNVNALELDDSALYLCASSRTGGEKLFFGSGTQLSVL.

A single count supports this clone. The chain couples TRBV6-4 to TRBJ2-5, with TRBD2 matching 12 bases. This CDR3 comprises 15 residues. J gave up 5 bases and V 4 bases, and 5 bases lay outside the gene matches. Germline V gene data show CDR1 as MRHNA and CDR2 as SNTAGT. Here the CDR3 reads CASSATSGGPETQYF. CDR3 DNA sequence: TGTGCCAGCAGTGCGACTAGCGGGGGCCCTGAGACCCAGTACTTC.